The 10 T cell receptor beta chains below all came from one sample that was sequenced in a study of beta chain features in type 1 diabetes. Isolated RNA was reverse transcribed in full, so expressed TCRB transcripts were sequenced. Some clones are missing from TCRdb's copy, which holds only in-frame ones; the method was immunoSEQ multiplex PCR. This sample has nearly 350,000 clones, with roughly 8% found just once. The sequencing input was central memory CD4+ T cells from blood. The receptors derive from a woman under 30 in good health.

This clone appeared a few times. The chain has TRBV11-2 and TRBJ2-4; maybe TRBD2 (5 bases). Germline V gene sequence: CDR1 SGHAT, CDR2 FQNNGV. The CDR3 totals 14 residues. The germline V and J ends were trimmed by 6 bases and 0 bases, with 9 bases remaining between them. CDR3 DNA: TGTGCCAGCAGTGATGGACTAGCCAAAAACATTCAGTACTTC. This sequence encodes CASSDGLAKNIQYF.

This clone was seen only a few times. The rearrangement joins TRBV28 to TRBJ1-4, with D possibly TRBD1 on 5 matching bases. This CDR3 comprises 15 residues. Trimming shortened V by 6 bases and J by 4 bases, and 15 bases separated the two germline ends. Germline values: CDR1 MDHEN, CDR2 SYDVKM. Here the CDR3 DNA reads TGTGCCAGCAGGGTGATACGACAGAGTAATGAAAAACTGTTTTTT. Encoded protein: CASRVIRQSNEKLFF.

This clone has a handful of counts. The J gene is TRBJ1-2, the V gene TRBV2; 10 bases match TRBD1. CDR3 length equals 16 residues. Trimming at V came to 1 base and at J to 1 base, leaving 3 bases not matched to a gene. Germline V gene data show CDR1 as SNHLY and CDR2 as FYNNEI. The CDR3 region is CASSEGTGGGNYGYTF. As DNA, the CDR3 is TGTGCCAGCAGTGAAGGGACAGGGGGAGGTAACTATGGCTACACCTTC.

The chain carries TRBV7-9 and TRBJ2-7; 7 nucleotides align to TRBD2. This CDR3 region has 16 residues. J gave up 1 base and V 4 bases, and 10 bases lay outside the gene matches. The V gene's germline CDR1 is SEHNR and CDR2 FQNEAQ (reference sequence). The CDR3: CASSSTLAVGSYEQYF. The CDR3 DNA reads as TGTGCCAGCAGCTCTACTCTAGCGGTAGGATCCTACGAGCAGTACTTC. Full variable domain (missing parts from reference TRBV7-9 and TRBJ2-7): DTGVSQNPRHKITKRGQNVTFRCDPISEHNRLYWYRQTLGQGPEFLTYFQNEAQLEKSRLLSDRFSAERPKGSFSTLEIQRTEQGDSAMYLCASSSTLAVGSYEQYFGPGTRLTVT.

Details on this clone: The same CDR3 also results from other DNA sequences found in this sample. The CDR3 loop is CSVEQGANQPQHF. CDR3 in DNA: TGCAGCGTGGAACAGGGTGCCAATCAGCCCCAGCATTTT. The V and J genes are TRBV29-1 and TRBJ1-5; the D gene is possibly TRBD1 (6 bases). From germline, CDR1 is SQVTM and CDR2 ANQGSEA. V was shortened by 6 bases and J by 3 bases, with 12 bases between the two germline ends. The CDR3 runs to 13 residues.

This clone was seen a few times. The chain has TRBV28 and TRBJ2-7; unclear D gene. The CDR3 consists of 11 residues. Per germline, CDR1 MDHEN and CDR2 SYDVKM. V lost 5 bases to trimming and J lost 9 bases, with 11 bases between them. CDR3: CASSDRVAQYF. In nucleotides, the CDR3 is TGTGCCAGCAGTGATCGGGTTGCGCAGTACTTC.

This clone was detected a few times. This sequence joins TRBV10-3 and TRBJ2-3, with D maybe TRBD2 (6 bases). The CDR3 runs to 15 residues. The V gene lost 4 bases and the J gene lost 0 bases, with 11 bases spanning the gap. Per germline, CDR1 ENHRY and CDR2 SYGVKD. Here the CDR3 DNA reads TGTGCCATCAGTGTTGGTAGCGGCAGCACAGATACGCAGTATTTT. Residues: CAISVGSGSTDTQYF.

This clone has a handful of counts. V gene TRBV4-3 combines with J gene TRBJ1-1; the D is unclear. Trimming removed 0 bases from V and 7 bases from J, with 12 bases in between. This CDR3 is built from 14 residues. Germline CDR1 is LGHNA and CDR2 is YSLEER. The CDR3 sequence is CASSQDYAEGEAFF. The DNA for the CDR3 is TGCGCCAGCAGCCAAGATTATGCGGAGGGTGAAGCTTTCTTT.

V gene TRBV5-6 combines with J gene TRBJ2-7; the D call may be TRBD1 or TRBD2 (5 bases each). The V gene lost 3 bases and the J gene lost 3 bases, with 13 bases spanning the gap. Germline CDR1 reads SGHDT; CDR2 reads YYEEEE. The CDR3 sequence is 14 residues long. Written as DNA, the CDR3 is TGTGCCAGCAGCTGGGGTACGAGGGGCTACGAGCAGTACTTC. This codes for CASSWGTRGYEQYF. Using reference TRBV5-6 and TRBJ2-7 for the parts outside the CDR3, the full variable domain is DAGVTQSPTHLIKTRGQQVTLRCSPKSGHDTVSWYQQALGQGPQFIFQYYEEEERQRGNFPDRFSGHQFPNYSSELNVNALLLGDSALYLCASSWGTRGYEQYFGPGTRLTVT.

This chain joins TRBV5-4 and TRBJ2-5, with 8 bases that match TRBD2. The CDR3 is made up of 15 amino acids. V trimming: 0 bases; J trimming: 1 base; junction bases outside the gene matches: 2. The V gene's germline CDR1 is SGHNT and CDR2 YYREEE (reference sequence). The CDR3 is CASSLDAGGQETQYF. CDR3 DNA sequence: TGTGCCAGCAGCTTGGATGCGGGAGGCCAAGAGACCCAGTACTTC.